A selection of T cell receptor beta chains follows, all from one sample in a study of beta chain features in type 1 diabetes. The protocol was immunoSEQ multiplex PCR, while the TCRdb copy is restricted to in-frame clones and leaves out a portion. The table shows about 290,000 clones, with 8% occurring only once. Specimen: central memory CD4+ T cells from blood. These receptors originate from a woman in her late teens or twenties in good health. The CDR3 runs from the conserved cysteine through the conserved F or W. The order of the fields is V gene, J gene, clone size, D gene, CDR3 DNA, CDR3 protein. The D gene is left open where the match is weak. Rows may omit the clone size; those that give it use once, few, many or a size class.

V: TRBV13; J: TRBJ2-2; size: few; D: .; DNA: TGTGCCAGCAGCTCCTCCGAGAGGGCGGGAACCGGGGAGCTGTTTTTT; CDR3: CASSSSERAGTGELFF
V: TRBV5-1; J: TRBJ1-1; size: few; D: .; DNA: TGCGCCAGCAGCTTGGCTGGGGTAGCGGCGATGAACACTGAAGCTTTCTTT; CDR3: CASSLAGVAAMNTEAFF
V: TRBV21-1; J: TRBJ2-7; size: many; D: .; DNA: TGTGCCAGCAGCAAAGCAGCGGGAGGGACAACCTACGAGCAGTACTTC; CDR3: CASSKAAGGTTYEQYF
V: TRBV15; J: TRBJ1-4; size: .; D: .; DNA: TGTGCCACCAGTAGGGGACAAGCTGCAACTAATGAAAAACTGTTTTTT; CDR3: CATSRGQAATNEKLFF
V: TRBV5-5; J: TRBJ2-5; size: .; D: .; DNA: TGTGCCAGCAGCCCTGCTTCCACCCAGTACTTC; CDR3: CASSPASTQYF
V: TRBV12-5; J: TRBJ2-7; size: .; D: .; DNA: TGTGCTAGTGGTGCCCTAGGGGAGCAGTACTTC; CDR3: CASGALGEQYF
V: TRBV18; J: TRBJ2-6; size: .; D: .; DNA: TGTGCCAGCTCAGACGGCTCTGGGGCCAACGTCCTGACTTTC; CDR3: CASSDGSGANVLTF
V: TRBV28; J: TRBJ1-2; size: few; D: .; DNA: TGTGCCAGCACCCAAGGTGGCAGGGCAAACTATGGCTACACCTTC; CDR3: CASTQGGRANYGYTF
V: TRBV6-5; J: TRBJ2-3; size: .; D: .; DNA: TGTGCCAGCAGTTTACAACGACAGGCAGATACGCAGTATTTT; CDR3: CASSLQRQADTQYF
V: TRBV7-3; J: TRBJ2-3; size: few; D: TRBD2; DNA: TGTGCCAGCAGCAGGGCTAGCGGGCAGAGCACAGATACGCAGTATTTT; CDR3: CASSRASGQSTDTQYF
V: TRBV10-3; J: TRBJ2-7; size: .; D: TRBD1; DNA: TGTGCCGCACGGGGGGACAGGGAAAACTCCTACGAGCAGTACTTC; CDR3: CAARGDRENSYEQYF
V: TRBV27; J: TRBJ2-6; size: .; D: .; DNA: TGTGCCAGCAGTTTGGACGGCTTCAGCTCTGGGGCCAACGTCCTGACTTTC; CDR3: CASSLDGFSSGANVLTF
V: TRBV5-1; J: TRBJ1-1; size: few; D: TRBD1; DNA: TGCGCCAGCAGCTTGGGACAGGGTGGCACTGAAGCTTTCTTT; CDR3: CASSLGQGGTEAFF
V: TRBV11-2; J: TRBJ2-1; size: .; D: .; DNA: TGTGCCAGCAGCTTAGTCGGGCTCGCTCAGTTCTTC; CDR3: CASSLVGLAQFF
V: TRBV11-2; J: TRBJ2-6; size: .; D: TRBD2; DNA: TGTGCCAGCAGCTTACTTGCTAGCGGATTCTCTGGGGCCAACGTCCTGACTTTC; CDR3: CASSLLASGFSGANVLTF
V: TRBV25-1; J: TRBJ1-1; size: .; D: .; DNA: TGTGCCAGCAGTGATTATGAGGGTAGGAACACTGAAGCTTTCTTT; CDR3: CASSDYEGRNTEAFF
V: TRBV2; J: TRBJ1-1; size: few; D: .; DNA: TGTGCCAGCACCGGGACGTCGGGCACTGAAGCTTTCTTT; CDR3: CASTGTSGTEAFF
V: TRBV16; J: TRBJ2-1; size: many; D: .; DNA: TGTGCCAGCAGCCGAAATCTAGGGCCTATCGGATCCAATGAGCAGTTCTTC; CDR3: CASSRNLGPIGSNEQFF
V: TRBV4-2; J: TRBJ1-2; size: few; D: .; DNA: TGTGCCAGCAGCCAAGAAGCTGGCAGGGGAGCTCATGGCTACACCTTC; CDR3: CASSQEAGRGAHGYTF
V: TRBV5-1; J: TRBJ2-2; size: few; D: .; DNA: TGCGCCAGCAGCCAGAACACCGGGGAGCTGTTTTTT; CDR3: CASSQNTGELFF
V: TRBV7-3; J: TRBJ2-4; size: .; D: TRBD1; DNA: TGTGCCAGCAGCCCCCAGACAGGGGAGTTCGGAAACATTCAGTACTTC; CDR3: CASSPQTGEFGNIQYF
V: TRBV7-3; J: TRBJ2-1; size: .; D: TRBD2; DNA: TGTGCCAGCAGCTTATCCAGCGGGGCCCCCGGGCAGTTCTTC; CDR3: CASSLSSGAPGQFF
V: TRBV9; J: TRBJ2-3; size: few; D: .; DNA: TGTGCCAGCGGCGGGGCCGGGCGGGTAGATACGCAGTATTTT; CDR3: CASGGAGRVDTQYF
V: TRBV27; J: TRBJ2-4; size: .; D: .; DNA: TGTGCCAGCAGCCAGATGCGGCCGTCCTCGACCAAAAACATTCAGTACTTC; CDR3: CASSQMRPSSTKNIQYF
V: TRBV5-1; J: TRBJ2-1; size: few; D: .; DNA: TGCGCCAGCAGCTTGTGGGGAGAGGGCAATGAGCAGTTCTTC; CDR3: CASSLWGEGNEQFF